The clone carrying this T cell receptor (beta chain) turned up a few times. Its antigen remains unknown. Oncomine TCR Beta short-read sequencing was applied to DNA from cultured CD4+ T cells. Once CD4+ T cells had been cultured, genomic DNA was extracted from them. TCRdb re-called the PCR reads with MiXCR, one entry per CDR3 protein. The data hold around 16,000 distinct CDR3 sequences, with approximately 35% observed a single time. Treatment defined: approximately 10-day PBMC culture with coronavirus spike peptide pools or control peptides (ViraFEST assay). Culture of 1.9 million or so PBMCs per well took place with around 10 IU/ml IL-2 and roughly 9.5 ug/ml peptide pools. These data belong to a study of vaccination and CD4 T cells after COVID-19. Overall study context: Two mRNA vaccine doses were given, either BNT162b2 or mRNA-1273.

The sample consisted of CD4+ T cells from blood, cultured in vitro, taken before SARS-CoV-2 vaccination. The source is a human donor who received a COVID-19 vaccine.

CDR3 sequence: CAWSGRGEQYF. For the CDR3, the DNA is TGTGCCTGGAGTGGAAGGGGCGAGCAGTACTTC. The chain combines TRBV30 with TRBJ2-7, with D possibly being TRBD1 (5 bases). This CDR3 is 11 amino acids long. Germline CDR1 reads GTSNPN; CDR2 reads SVGIG (reference sequence). V was clipped by 1 base and J by 6 bases, with 7 bases between them.